What follows is one TCR beta chain and its context. Together with a sample-barcoded 5' primer, a J-beta primer mix was included in a second PCR lasting roughly 6 to 12 cycles. TCRdb recomputed calls from the 5' RACE reads with MiXCR, one row per CDR3 protein. Here the sample spans approximately 800,000 distinct CDR3 sequences, approximately 53% being singletons. CDR1 is KGHDR and CDR2 is SFDVKD in the germline V gene. The germline V and J ends were trimmed by 2 bases and 4 bases, with 11 bases remaining between them. The CDR3 is made up of 15 amino acids. The source of the sample is a study of blood T cells in healthy people across ages.

The material sequenced was blood. The source is a man at least 80 years old in good health. The J gene is TRBJ2-1, the V gene TRBV24-1; no definite D call. CDR3 loop: CATSDSSDPYNEQFF. CDR3 DNA: TGTGCCACCAGTGATTCCTCCGACCCATACAATGAGCAGTTCTTC.